Listed here are 31 T cell receptor beta chains from one sample, sequenced in a study of long-term antiretroviral therapy in people with HIV. Researchers ran immunoSEQ v3.0 at survey level. Repertoires were generated with immunoSEQ multiplex PCR, while TCRdb's copy carries only in-frame clones and drops some. The sample gives about 25,000 clones, 83% of which show up once; approximately 4.8% is in the top ten. The source was unsorted PBMCs, collected 3 years after starting antiretroviral therapy. The receptors were gathered from a man aged 18 to 30 with HIV.

The V and J genes are TRBV20-1 and TRBJ2-5; D is possibly TRBD1 (5 bases). V dropped 6 bases and J dropped 5 bases, with 10 bases sitting between them. The germline CDR1 and CDR2 sequences are DFQATT and SNEGSKA (reference sequence). The CDR3 loop spans 11 amino acids. This CDR3 is CSANQGETQYF. The CDR3 DNA sequence: TGCAGTGCCAACCAGGGCGAGACCCAGTACTTC.

J is TRBJ1-6 and V is TRBV28, with TRBD1 matching 9 bases. Looked up from germline, CDR1 is MDHEN and CDR2 is SYDVKM. The CDR3 sequence is 16 residues long. The trim removed 3 bases at V and 9 bases at J, leaving 9 bases unmatched. Here the CDR3 reads CASSLLGTGFGSPLHF. The DNA for the CDR3 is TGTGCCAGCAGTTTGCTTGGGACAGGGTTCGGTTCACCCCTCCACTTT.

The chain is built from TRBV6-6 and TRBJ1-1, with no clear D. CDR1 and CDR2 (germline): MNHNY, SVGAGI (reference sequence). The CDR3 covers 12 residues. Trimming cost V 2 bases and J 10 bases, with 11 bases left between them. CDR3 residues: CASSYTGLVAFF. The CDR3 coding sequence is TGTGCCAGCAGTTACACGGGTCTAGTAGCTTTCTTT.

The rearrangement links TRBV14 to TRBJ1-4; D gene ambiguous. CDR1 is SGHDN, CDR2 FVKESK, per germline. CDR3 length: 14 amino acids. V lost 2 bases and J lost 5, with 9 bases in between. In DNA, the CDR3 is TGTGCCAGCAGCCAAAGTAGAGTAAATGAAAAACTGTTTTTT. This translates into CASSQSRVNEKLFF.

V gene TRBV11-2 combines with J gene TRBJ2-1; 8 nucleotides agree with TRBD1. The CDR3 totals 14 residues. With V trimmed by 0 bases and J by 10 bases, 5 bases remained unmatched. Germline values: CDR1 SGHAT, CDR2 FQNNGV. CDR3 sequence: CASSLDQGAREQFF. For the CDR3, the DNA is TGTGCCAGCAGCTTAGACCAGGGGGCGCGAGAGCAGTTCTTC.

The V call is TRBV27, the J call TRBJ2-2; D not resolved. This CDR3 comprises 14 residues. From germline, CDR1 is MNHEY and CDR2 SMNVEV (reference sequence). The V and J ends lost 1 base and 4 bases respectively, with 7 bases between them. The CDR3 here is CASSLFRATGELFF. In nucleotides, the CDR3 is TGTGCCAGCAGTTTATTCCGCGCCACCGGGGAGCTGTTTTTT.

The V call is TRBV10-3, the J call TRBJ2-7; D might be TRBD2 (6 bases). V lost 3 bases, J lost 5 bases, and 14 bases lay in between. The germline gives CDR1 ENHRY, CDR2 SYGVKD. The CDR3 runs 14 residues. CDR3 sequence (DNA): TGTGCCATCAGTGAAGCTGGTCCGGGGGACGAGCAGTACTTC. Protein sequence: CAISEAGPGDEQYF.

About this clone: It is likely a read error, because the conserved phenylalanine at the end of the CDR3 is missing. It is unclear where the CDR3 begins or ends on the DNA, so no DNA is shown, and the CDR3 is as TCRdb lists it. The chain has TRBV18 and TRBJ1-1; the table's D call, TRBD1, has no DNA check behind it. Germline V gene data show CDR1 as KGHSH and CDR2 as LQKENI. Inclusive of both ends, the CDR3 amounts to 11 amino acids. CDR3: CASSGGVLLSV.

The chain carries TRBV19 and TRBJ1-1; D ambiguous. Germline V gene sequence: CDR1 LNHDA, CDR2 SQIVND (reference sequence). Trimming left V 1 base short and J 1 base short, with 7 bases between. The CDR3 contains 14 residues. DNA for the CDR3: TGTGCCAGTAGTATAGGATATGCGAACACTGAAGCTTTCTTT. It specifies CASSIGYANTEAFF.

The chain combines TRBV28 with TRBJ2-2; D remains unclear. The ends were cut back, 6 bases at V and 0 bases at J, with 8 bases in the middle. The germline gives CDR1 MDHEN, CDR2 SYDVKM. The CDR3 spans 14 residues. Here the CDR3 DNA reads TGTGCCAGCAGGGCCTTTTCGAACACCGGGGAGCTGTTTTTT. Encoded protein: CASRAFSNTGELFF.

This clone was found a few times. The CDR3 DNA follows: TGTGCCAGCAGCTCCTCGACAGGGGCTGAAGCTTTCTTT. This codes for CASSSSTGAEAFF. The rearrangement joins TRBV7-3 to TRBJ1-1, with 8 bases identical to TRBD1. The CDR3 runs 13 residues. Looked up from germline, CDR1 is SGHTA and CDR2 is FQGTGA. Losses at the gene ends were 4 bases for V and 6 bases for J; bases not matched to a gene: 4.

This chain joins TRBV27 and TRBJ2-5; no clear D gene. The germline gives CDR1 MNHEY, CDR2 SMNVEV (reference sequence). Trimming removed 0 bases from V and 1 base from J, with 9 bases in between. CDR3 length: 15 residues. CDR3: CASSLSRQFQETQYF. CDR3 nucleotides: TGTGCCAGCAGTTTATCCCGACAATTCCAAGAGACCCAGTACTTC.

The V gene is TRBV9, the J gene TRBJ1-5; D uncertain. Between the trimmed V and J ends, which lost 3 bases and 5 bases, there was a span of 9 bases. The CDR3 loop spans 13 amino acids. In germline, CDR1 is SGDLS, CDR2 YYNGEE. The CDR3: CASSADPYQPQHF. The CDR3 DNA sequence: TGTGCCAGCAGCGCCGACCCGTATCAGCCCCAGCATTTT.

The gene calls are TRBV11-3 and TRBJ1-3, with a weak D call TRBD1 (6 bases). Germline V gene lookup returns CDR1 SGHNT and CDR2 YENEEA. V lost 8 bases, J lost 0 bases, and 20 bases lay in between. The CDR3 length is 17 residues. For the CDR3, the DNA is TGTGCCAGCGCACGGGGGGGCACACCTAACTCTGGAAACACCATATATTTT. It is translated as CASARGGTPNSGNTIYF.

The rearrangement links TRBV7-2 to TRBJ1-2; D is ambiguous. Germline CDR1 and CDR2: SGHTA and FQGNSA. Trimming left V 2 bases short and J 4 bases short, with 11 bases between. The CDR3 length is 14 residues. In DNA, the CDR3 is TGTGCCAGCAGCTTACTCGGGCCCGGCTATGGCTACACCTTC. It encodes CASSLLGPGYGYTF.

This clone has only one observation. CDR3 DNA: TGTGCCAGCAGAGCAATAACCGGGACAGGGGTTGTCGGCAATCAGCCCCAGCATTTT. Residues: CASRAITGTGVVGNQPQHF. V and J are TRBV2 and TRBJ1-5; 10 bases agree with TRBD1. V was clipped by 6 bases and J by 2 bases; unmatched bases: 16. CDR3 length: 19 amino acids. The V gene's germline CDR1 is SNHLY and CDR2 FYNNEI.

This rearrangement joins TRBV7-2 to TRBJ2-3; D may be TRBD2 (5 bases). Per germline, CDR1 SGHTA and CDR2 FQGNSA. V gave up 4 bases and J gave up 2 bases, with 10 bases separating them. The length of the CDR3 is 14 residues. CDR3 loop: CASSYGLATDTQYF. The CDR3 DNA sequence: TGTGCCAGCAGCTACGGGCTAGCCACAGATACGCAGTATTTT.

This rearrangement joins TRBV6-1 to TRBJ1-5; no clear D. Germline V lookup: CDR1 MNHNS, CDR2 SASEGT. V was clipped by 6 bases and J by 5 bases, with 11 bases between them. The CDR3 runs to 13 residues. DNA of the CDR3: TGTGCCAGCAGAAGGGCTTGGGATCAGCCCCAGCATTTT. It yields the protein CASRRAWDQPQHF.

This clone was recorded a few times. The chain employs TRBV19 and TRBJ1-2, with D unresolved. Trimming took 5 bases from V and 8 from J, leaving 15 bases between them. This CDR3 is built from 13 residues. Germline V gene sequence: CDR1 LNHDA, CDR2 SQIVND (reference sequence). DNA of the CDR3: TGTGCCAGTAGTTTGGGAGAGGGCTCGGGCTACACCTTC. It translates to CASSLGEGSGYTF.

In DNA, the CDR3 is TGTGCCAGCAGCTTGGAGAAGGGACAGGGGGCAACCTACACCTTC. This gives the protein CASSLEKGQGATYTF. The V gene is TRBV5-4, the J gene TRBJ1-2; the match to TRBD1 covers 12 bases. The CDR3 runs to 15 residues. The trim removed 0 bases at V and 10 bases at J, leaving 7 bases unmatched. Germline CDR1 reads SGHNT; CDR2 reads YYREEE (reference sequence).

This chain links TRBV7-3 with TRBJ2-2, with TRBD2 matching over 10 bases. J gave up 5 bases and V 5 bases, and 5 bases lay outside the gene matches. The germline V gene encodes CDR1 SGHTA and CDR2 FQGTGA. The CDR3 totals 15 residues. The DNA for the CDR3 is TGTGCCAGCAGCAGAACTAGCGGGGTTACCGGGGAGCTGTTTTTT. Its translation: CASSRTSGVTGELFF. Combining the CDR3 with reference TRBV7-3 and TRBJ2-2 gives the whole variable domain GAGVSQTPSNKVTEKGKYVELRCDPISGHTALYWYRQSLGQGPEFLIYFQGTGAADDSGLPNDRFFAVRPEGSVSTLKIQRTERGDSAVYLCASSRTSGVTGELFFGEGSRLTVL.

The gene calls are TRBV5-1 and TRBJ2-5; no reliable D call. Germline V gene data show CDR1 as SGHRS and CDR2 as YFSETQ. Trimming took 4 bases from V and 5 from J, leaving 18 bases between them. The CDR3 has 15 residues. DNA for the CDR3: TGCGCCAGCAGCCCCGGGCGAACATTTGGGGAGACCCAGTACTTC. Its translation is CASSPGRTFGETQYF.

V usage is TRBV6-5 and J usage is TRBJ2-3, with D unresolved. The CDR3 is made up of 15 amino acids. The V gene lost 4 bases and the J gene lost 0 bases, with 11 bases spanning the gap. The germline V gene encodes CDR1 MNHEY and CDR2 SVGAGI. Written as DNA, the CDR3 is TGTGCCAGCAGTTCCAAGGGCATTAGCACAGATACGCAGTATTTT. Its translation is CASSSKGISTDTQYF.

The gene calls are TRBV28 and TRBJ2-5; weak D call: TRBD1 (6 bases). The germline gives CDR1 MDHEN, CDR2 SYDVKM. The CDR3 length is 13 residues. V was cut by 5 bases and J by 7 bases, with 14 bases left in between. The CDR3 nucleotides read TGTGCCAGCAGTGAGCAGGGGAGTGGGACCCAGTACTTC. Translated, it gives CASSEQGSGTQYF.

This clone was observed a few times. The chain has TRBV28 and TRBJ1-1; D is unclear. From germline, CDR1 is MDHEN and CDR2 SYDVKM. Trimming stripped 2 bases from V and 11 bases from J, with 9 bases between. CDR3 length: 11 amino acids. The CDR3 DNA reads as TGTGCCAGCAGTTTAAGTAGGTCGGCTTTCTTT. Encoded protein: CASSLSRSAFF. The full variable domain, completed using reference TRBV28 and TRBJ1-1, is DVKVTQSSRYLVKRTGEKVFLECVQDMDHENMFWYRQDPGLGLRLIYFSYDVKMKEKGDIPEGYSVSREKKERFSLILESASTNQTSMYLCASSLSRSAFFGQGTRLTVV.

The rearrangement uses TRBV18 and TRBJ1-6; no definite D call. The germline V gene encodes CDR1 KGHSH and CDR2 LQKENI. The CDR3 is 18 amino acids. Trimming left V 3 bases short and J 6 bases short, with 21 bases between. DNA for the CDR3: TGTGCCAGCTCACCTCTCTCCCCGAGGGCTAGTGGTAATTCACCCCTCCACTTT. Its translation is CASSPLSPRASGNSPLHF.

V usage is TRBV19 and J usage is TRBJ2-1, with a weak D call TRBD2 (5 bases). The CDR3 contains 16 residues. Germline values: CDR1 LNHDA, CDR2 SQIVND (reference sequence). V was shortened by 6 bases and J by 0 bases, with 15 bases between the two germline ends. The DNA for the CDR3 is TGTGCCAGTAGCCTACCGGGGTCGAGCTCCTACAATGAGCAGTTCTTC. Translating it yields CASSLPGSSSYNEQFF.

Remarks on this clone: At one end, the junction sequence differs from germline, possibly due to a read error. The V call is TRBV7-2, the J call TRBJ1-1; possibly TRBD1 for D (5 bases). This CDR3 has 14 amino acids. CDR1 SGHTA and CDR2 FQGNSA come from the germline V gene. In nucleotides, the CDR3 is TGTGCCAGCACCTTACGGCGGGGCGGTACTGAAGCTTTCTTT. Amino acids: CASTLRRGGTEAFF.

V is TRBV7-8 and J is TRBJ2-4; unclear D gene. The V end was cut by 3 bases, the J end by 3 bases, with 12 bases between. Germline CDR1 and CDR2: SGHVS and FQNEAQ. CDR3 length: 15 amino acids. CDR3 protein: CASSFHSVYKNIQYF. The CDR3 bases are TGTGCCAGCAGCTTCCACAGCGTTTACAAAAACATTCAGTACTTC.

J is TRBJ1-5 and V is TRBV5-1, with D possibly being TRBD1 (5 bases). There are 14 residues in the CDR3. CDR1 is SGHRS, CDR2 YFSETQ, per germline. The V and J ends lost 4 bases and 8 bases respectively, with 16 bases between them. CDR3 loop: CASSPLGVGEPQHF. DNA of the CDR3: TGCGCCAGCAGCCCCCTCGGGGTGGGGGAGCCCCAGCATTTT.

In the case of this clone: This sample also contains other DNA sequences that code for the same CDR3. The CDR3 is CASSVEGRSQETQYF. The DNA for the CDR3 is TGTGCCAGCAGCGTAGAGGGCAGGTCACAAGAGACCCAGTACTTC. This chain connects TRBV9 to TRBJ2-5; the D is unclear. In germline, CDR1 is SGDLS, CDR2 YYNGEE. The CDR3 runs to 15 residues. V lost 0 bases and J lost 2, with 11 bases in between.